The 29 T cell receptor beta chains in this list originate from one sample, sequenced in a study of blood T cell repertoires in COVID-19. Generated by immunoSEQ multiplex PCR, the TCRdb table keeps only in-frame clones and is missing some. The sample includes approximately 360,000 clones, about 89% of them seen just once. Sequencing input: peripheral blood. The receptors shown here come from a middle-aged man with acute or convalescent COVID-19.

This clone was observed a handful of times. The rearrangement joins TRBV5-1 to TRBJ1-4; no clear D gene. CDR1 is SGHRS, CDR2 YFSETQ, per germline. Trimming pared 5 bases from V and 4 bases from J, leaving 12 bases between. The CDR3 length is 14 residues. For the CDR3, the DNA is TGCGCCAGCAGTCTGGTGGTCGGTAATGAAAAACTGTTTTTT. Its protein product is CASSLVVGNEKLFF.

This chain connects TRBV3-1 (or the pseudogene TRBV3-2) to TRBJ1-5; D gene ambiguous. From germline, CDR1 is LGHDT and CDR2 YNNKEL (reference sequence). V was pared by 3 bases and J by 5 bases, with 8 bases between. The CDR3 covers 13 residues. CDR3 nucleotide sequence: TGTGCCAGCAGCCAGGAGAGGGATCAGCCCCAGCATTTT. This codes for CASSQERDQPQHF.

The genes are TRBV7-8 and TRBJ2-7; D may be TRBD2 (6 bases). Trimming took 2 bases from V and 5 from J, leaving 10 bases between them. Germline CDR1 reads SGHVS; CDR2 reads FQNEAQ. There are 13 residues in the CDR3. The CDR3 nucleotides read TGTGCCAGCAGCTTAAGACTAGTCAACGAGCAGTACTTC. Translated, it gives CASSLRLVNEQYF.

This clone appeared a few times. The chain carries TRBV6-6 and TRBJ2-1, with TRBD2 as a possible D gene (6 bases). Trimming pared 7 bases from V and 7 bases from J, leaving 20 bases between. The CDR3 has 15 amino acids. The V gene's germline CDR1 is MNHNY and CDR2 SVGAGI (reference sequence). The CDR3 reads CASNRDLATTNEQFF. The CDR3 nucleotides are TGTGCCAGCAACCGGGACCTAGCGACGACGAATGAGCAGTTCTTC.

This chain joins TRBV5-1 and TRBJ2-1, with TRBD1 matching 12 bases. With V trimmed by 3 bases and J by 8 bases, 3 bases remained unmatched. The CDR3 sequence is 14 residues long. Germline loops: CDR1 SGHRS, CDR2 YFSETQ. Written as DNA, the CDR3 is TGCGCCAGCAGCTGGGGACAGGGGGCGGATGAGCAGTTCTTC. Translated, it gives CASSWGQGADEQFF.

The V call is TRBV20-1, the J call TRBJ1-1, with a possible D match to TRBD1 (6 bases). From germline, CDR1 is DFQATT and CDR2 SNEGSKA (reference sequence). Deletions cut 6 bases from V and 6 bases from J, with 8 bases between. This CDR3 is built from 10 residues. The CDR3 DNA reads TGCAGTGCAAGGACAGCTGAAGCTTTCTTT. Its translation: CSARTAEAFF.

In DNA, the CDR3 is TGCGCCAGAGGACTAGCGGGAGCTGGCGGCGGAGATACGCAGTATTTT. This encodes CARGLAGAGGGDTQYF. The V and J genes are TRBV5-1 and TRBJ2-3; TRBD2 matches at 13 bases. V was pared by 8 bases and J by 5 bases, with 11 bases of the junction left unmatched. From germline, CDR1 is SGHRS and CDR2 YFSETQ. There are 16 residues in the CDR3.

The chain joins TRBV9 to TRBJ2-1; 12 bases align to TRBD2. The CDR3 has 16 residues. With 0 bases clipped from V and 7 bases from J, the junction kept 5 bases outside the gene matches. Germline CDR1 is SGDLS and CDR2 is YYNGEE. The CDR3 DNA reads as TGTGCCAGCAGCGTAGAGTTGGGACTAGCGGGTAATGAGCAGTTCTTC. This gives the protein CASSVELGLAGNEQFF.

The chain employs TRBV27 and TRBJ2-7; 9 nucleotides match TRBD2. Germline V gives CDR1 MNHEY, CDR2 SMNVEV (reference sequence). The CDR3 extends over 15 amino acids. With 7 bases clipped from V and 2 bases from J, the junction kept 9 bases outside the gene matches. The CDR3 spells CASTRRGGNPYEQYF. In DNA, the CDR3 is TGTGCCAGCACCCGGCGGGGGGGGAATCCCTACGAGCAGTACTTC.

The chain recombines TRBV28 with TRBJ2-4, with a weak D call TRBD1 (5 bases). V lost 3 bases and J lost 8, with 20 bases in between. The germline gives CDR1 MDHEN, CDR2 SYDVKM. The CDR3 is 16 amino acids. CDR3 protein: CASSFSRDPWADIQYF. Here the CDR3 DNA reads TGTGCCAGCAGTTTTTCCAGGGATCCATGGGCGGACATTCAGTACTTC.

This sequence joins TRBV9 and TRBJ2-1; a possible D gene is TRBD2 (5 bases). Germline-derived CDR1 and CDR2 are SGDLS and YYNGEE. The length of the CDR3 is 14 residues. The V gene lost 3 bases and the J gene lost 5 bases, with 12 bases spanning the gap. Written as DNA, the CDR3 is TGTGCCAGCAGCGCCGACTACCCGGACAATGAGCAGTTCTTC. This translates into CASSADYPDNEQFF. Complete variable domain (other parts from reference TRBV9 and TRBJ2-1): DSGVTQTPKHLITATGQRVTLRCSPRSGDLSVYWYQQSLDQGLQFLIQYYNGEERAKGNILERFSAQQFPDLHSELNLSSLELGDSALYFCASSADYPDNEQFFGPGTRLTVL.

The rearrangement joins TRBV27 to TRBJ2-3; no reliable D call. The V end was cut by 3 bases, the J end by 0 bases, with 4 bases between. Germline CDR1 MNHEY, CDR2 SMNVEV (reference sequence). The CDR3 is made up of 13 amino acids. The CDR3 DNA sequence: TGTGCCAGCAGTTTCCGTAGCACAGATACGCAGTATTTT. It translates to CASSFRSTDTQYF.

CDR3 DNA sequence: TGTGCCAGCAGCGTAGTTGACAGTTCCTACGAGCAGTACTTC. Protein sequence: CASSVVDSSYEQYF. The chain is built from TRBV9 and TRBJ2-7; weak D call: TRBD1 (5 bases). CDR1 is SGDLS, CDR2 YYNGEE, per germline. The CDR3 loop spans 14 amino acids. The germline V and J ends were trimmed by 0 bases and 1 base, with 8 bases remaining between them.

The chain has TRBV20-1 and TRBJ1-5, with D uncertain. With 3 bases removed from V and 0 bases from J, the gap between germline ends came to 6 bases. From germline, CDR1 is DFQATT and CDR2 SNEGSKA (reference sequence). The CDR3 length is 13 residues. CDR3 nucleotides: TGCAGTGCTAGTGAATATAGCAATCAGCCCCAGCATTTT. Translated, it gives CSASEYSNQPQHF.

The CDR3 region is CASSSTSWTSYNEQFF. CDR3 DNA sequence: TGTGCCAGCAGCTCAACATCTTGGACTAGCTACAATGAGCAGTTCTTC. The chain employs TRBV7-8 and TRBJ2-1; TRBD2 matches at 7 bases. Germline V gene sequence: CDR1 SGHVS, CDR2 FQNEAQ. The J segment lost 3 bases and the V segment lost 4 bases, leaving 9 bases of the junction unmatched. The CDR3 consists of 16 residues.

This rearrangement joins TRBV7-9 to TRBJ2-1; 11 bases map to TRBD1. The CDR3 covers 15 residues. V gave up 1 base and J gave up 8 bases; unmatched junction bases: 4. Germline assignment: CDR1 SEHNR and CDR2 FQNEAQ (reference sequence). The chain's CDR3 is CASSLGDRGRDEQFF. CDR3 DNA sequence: TGTGCCAGCAGCTTAGGGGACAGGGGGAGGGATGAGCAGTTCTTC.

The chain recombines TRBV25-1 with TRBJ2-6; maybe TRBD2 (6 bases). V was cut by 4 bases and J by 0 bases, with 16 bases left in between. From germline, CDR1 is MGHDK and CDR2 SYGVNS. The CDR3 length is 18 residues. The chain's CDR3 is CASSGTPGLRSGANVLTF. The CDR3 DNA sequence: TGTGCCAGCAGTGGTACCCCGGGACTTCGCTCTGGGGCCAACGTCCTGACTTTC.

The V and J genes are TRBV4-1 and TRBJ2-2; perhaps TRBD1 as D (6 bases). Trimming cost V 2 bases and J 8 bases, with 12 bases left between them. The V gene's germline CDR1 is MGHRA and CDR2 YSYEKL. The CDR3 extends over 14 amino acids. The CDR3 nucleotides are TGCGCCAGCAGCCAACTAGGGGGTTTGGGGGAGCTGTTTTTT. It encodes CASSQLGGLGELFF.

CDR3 sequence: CASTLDRGPYNEQFF. For the CDR3, the DNA is TGCGCCAGCACATTAGATAGGGGGCCTTACAATGAGCAGTTCTTC. The V call is TRBV5-1, the J call TRBJ2-1; the match to TRBD1 covers 7 bases. The V and J ends lost 6 bases and 4 bases, in that order; junction bases with no gene match: 10. There are 15 residues in the CDR3. Germline CDR1 SGHRS, CDR2 YFSETQ.

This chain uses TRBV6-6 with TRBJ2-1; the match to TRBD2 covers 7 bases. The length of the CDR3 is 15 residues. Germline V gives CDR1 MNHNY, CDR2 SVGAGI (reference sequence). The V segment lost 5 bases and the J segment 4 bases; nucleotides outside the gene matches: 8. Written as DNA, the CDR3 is TGTGCCAGCAGTCAGACTAGCAGCTTATACAATGAGCAGTTCTTC. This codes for CASSQTSSLYNEQFF.

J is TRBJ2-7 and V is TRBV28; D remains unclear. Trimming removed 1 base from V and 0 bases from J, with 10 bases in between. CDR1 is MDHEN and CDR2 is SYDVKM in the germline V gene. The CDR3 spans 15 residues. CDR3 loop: CASSLFPSSSYEQYF. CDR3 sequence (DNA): TGTGCCAGCAGTTTATTTCCTTCGTCCTCCTACGAGCAGTACTTC.

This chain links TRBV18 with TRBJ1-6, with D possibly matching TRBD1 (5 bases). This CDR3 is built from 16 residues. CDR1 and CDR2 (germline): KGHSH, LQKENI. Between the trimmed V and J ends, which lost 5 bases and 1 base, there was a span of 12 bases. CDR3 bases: TGTGCCAGCTCATCAGGGATGGGTTCCTATAATTCACCCCTCCACTTT. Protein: CASSSGMGSYNSPLHF.

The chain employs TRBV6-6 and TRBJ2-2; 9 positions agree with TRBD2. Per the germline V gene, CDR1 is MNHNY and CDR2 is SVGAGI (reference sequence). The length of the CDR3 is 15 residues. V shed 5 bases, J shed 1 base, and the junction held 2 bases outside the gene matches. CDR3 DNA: TGTGCCAGCAGTCCGCGGGGGGGGAACACCGGGGAGCTGTTTTTT. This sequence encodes CASSPRGGNTGELFF.

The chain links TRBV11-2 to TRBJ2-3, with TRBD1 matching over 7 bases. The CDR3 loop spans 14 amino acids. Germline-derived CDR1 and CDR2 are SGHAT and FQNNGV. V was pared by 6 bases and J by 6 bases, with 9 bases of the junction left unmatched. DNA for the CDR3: TGTGCCAGCAGAAAAGACAGGGTAACGGATACGCAGTATTTT. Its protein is CASRKDRVTDTQYF. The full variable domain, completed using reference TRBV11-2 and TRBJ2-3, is EAGVAQSPRYKIIEKRQSVAFWCNPISGHATLYWYQQILGQGPKLLIQFQNNGVVDDSQLPKDRFSAERLKGVDSTLKIQPAKLEDSAVYLCASRKDRVTDTQYFGPGTRLTVL.

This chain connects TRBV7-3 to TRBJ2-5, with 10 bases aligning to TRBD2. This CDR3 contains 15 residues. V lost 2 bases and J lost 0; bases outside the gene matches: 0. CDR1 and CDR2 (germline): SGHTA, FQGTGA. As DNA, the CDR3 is TGTGCCAGCAGCTTAGGGACTAGCGACCAAGAGACCCAGTACTTC. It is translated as CASSLGTSDQETQYF.

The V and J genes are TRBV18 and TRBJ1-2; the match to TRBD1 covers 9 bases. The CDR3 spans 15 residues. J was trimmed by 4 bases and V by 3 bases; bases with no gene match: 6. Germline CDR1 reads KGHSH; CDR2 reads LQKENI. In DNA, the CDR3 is TGTGCCAGCTCACCGGACAGGGGTAGGAGCTATGGCTACACCTTC. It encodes CASSPDRGRSYGYTF. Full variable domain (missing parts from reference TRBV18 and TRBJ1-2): NAGVMQNPRHLVRRRGQEARLRCSPMKGHSHVYWYRQLPEEGLKFMVYLQKENIIDESGMPKERFSAEFPKEGPSILRIQQVVRGDSAAYFCASSPDRGRSYGYTFGSGTRLTVV.

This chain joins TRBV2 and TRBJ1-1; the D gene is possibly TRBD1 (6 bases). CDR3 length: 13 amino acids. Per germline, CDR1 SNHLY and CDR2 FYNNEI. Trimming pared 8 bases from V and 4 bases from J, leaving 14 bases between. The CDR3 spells CASANRDFTEAFF. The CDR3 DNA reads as TGTGCCAGCGCAAACAGGGATTTCACTGAAGCTTTCTTT.

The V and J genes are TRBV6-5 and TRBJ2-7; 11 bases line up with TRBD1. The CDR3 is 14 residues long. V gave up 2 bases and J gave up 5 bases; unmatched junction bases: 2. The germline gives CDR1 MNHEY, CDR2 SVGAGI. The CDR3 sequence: CASSYLDRGHEQYF. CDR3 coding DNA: TGTGCCAGCAGTTACCTGGACAGGGGGCACGAGCAGTACTTC.

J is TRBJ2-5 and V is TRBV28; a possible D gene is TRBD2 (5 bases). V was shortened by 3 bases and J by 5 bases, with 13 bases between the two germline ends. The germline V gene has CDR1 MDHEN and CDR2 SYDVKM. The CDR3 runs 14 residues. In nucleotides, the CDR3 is TGTGCCAGCAGTTTTGGAGGTTTAGGCGAGACCCAGTACTTC. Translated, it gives CASSFGGLGETQYF.